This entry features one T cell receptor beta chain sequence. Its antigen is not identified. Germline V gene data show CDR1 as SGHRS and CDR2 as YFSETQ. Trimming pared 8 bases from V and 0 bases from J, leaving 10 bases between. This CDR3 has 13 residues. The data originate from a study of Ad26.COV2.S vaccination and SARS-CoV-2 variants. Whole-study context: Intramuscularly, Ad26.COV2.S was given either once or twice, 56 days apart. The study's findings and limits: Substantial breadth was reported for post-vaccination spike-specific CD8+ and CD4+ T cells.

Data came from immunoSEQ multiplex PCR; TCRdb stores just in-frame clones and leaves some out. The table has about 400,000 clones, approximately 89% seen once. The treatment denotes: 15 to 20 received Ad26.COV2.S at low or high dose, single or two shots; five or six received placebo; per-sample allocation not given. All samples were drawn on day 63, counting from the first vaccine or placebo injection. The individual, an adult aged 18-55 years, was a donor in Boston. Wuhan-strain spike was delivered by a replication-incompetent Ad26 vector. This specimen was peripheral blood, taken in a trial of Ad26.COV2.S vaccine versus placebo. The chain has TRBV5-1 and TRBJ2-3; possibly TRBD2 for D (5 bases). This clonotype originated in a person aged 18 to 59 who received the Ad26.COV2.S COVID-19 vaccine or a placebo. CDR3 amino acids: CASTGISTDTQYF. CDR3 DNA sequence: TGCGCCAGTACGGGGATTAGCACAGATACGCAGTATTTT.